This TCR beta chain was retrieved from a study of shared clonotypes between healthy human individuals. Assay execution took place at the deep level. The table came from immunoSEQ multiplex PCR; TCRdb's copy has only in-frame clones and leaves some out. The sample holds around 1.6 million clones; approximately 98% are singletons and the top ten take about 0.42%. V dropped 6 bases and J dropped 0; count of bases not matched to a gene: 6. The CDR3 is 15 amino acids. Germline CDR1 SEHNR, CDR2 FQNEAQ (reference sequence). The TCR originated in a man aged 25 to 40 in good health. What was sequenced was naive CD4+ T cells sorted from blood. The sample's subset: CD45RA+ positively selected. The chain is built from TRBV7-9 and TRBJ2-3; TRBD2 matches at 7 bases. The CDR3 region is CASRESSGSTDTQYF. CDR3 DNA sequence: TGTGCCAGCAGAGAGTCTAGCGGTAGCACAGATACGCAGTATTTT.